This entry lists 32 T cell receptor beta chains sequenced from one sample in a study of cytomegalovirus exposure and HLA in healthy donors (dated by TCRdb to 2015 to 2018). Library prep was done by the immunoSEQ multiplex PCR assay. The multiplex PCR relied on a mix of 60 forward primers for TCR Vbeta segments and 13 reverse primers for TCR Jbeta segments. Entries here come from immuneACCESS through TCRdb and include only in-frame sequences with V and J called. Some clones fail to appear in such tables; in the studies checked, an unresolved V gene covers under half of the shortfall, and the cause of the remainder is unknown. In all, the sample holds about 130,000 clones, and approximately 78% of those were seen once. The ten largest clones capture 8.1% of the sample. The sample comprised PBMCs. The receptors originated from a woman in her 50s in good health and CMV-seropositive.

The chain combines TRBV10-3 with TRBJ1-4; a weak D match, TRBD1 (6 bases). Germline V gene lookup returns CDR1 ENHRY and CDR2 SYGVKD. The CDR3 sequence is 14 residues long. With 6 bases removed from V and 4 bases from J, the gap between germline ends came to 12 bases. This CDR3 reads CAISAGQSNEKLFF. CDR3 DNA sequence: TGTGCCATCAGCGCCGGACAGAGTAATGAAAAACTGTTTTTT.

V gene TRBV2 combines with J gene TRBJ2-1; TRBD2 matches 10 bases. Germline loops: CDR1 SNHLY, CDR2 FYNNEI. The CDR3 loop spans 13 amino acids. Trimming took 10 bases from V and 9 from J; bases not matched to a gene: 9. The DNA of the CDR3 is TGTGCCACATCTAGCGGGGGTATAAGTGAGCAGTTCTTC. Translating gives CATSSGGISEQFF.

This clone occurred a few times. The rearrangement joins TRBV4-1 to TRBJ2-3, with D possibly being TRBD1 (6 bases). The CDR3 is made up of 14 amino acids. Per the germline V gene, CDR1 is MGHRA and CDR2 is YSYEKL. The V end was cut by 8 bases, the J end by 2 bases, with 14 bases between. The CDR3 coding sequence is TGCGCCAGCGGCAGGGGTGCTGTCACAGATACGCAGTATTTT. The encoded protein is CASGRGAVTDTQYF.

The rearrangement joins TRBV5-1 to TRBJ2-3; D uncertain. Germline V gene sequence: CDR1 SGHRS, CDR2 YFSETQ. This CDR3 contains 16 residues. V gave up 0 bases and J gave up 0 bases, with 11 bases separating them. In DNA form, the CDR3 reads TGCGCCAGCAGCTTGGACGTGACACCGAGCACAGATACGCAGTATTTT. Protein sequence: CASSLDVTPSTDTQYF.

This chain's CDR3 is CASRLAFTDTQYF. The CDR3 DNA sequence: TGTGCCAGTAGGTTGGCCTTCACAGATACGCAGTATTTT. The J gene is TRBJ2-3, the V gene TRBV19; D gene unclear. This CDR3 is built from 13 residues. Germline CDR1 LNHDA, CDR2 SQIVND (reference sequence). The V end lost 6 bases, the J end lost 2 bases, and 9 bases lay between the germline ends.

The genes are TRBV7-3 and TRBJ2-2; the match to TRBD1 covers 8 bases. The CDR3 length is 15 residues. J was trimmed by 3 bases and V by 4 bases; bases with no gene match: 4. The germline gives CDR1 SGHTA, CDR2 FQGTGA. CDR3 sequence (DNA): TGTGCCAGCAGCTCAGGGGGCGGGTACACCGGGGAGCTGTTTTTT. Translating it yields CASSSGGGYTGELFF.

This chain uses TRBV30 with TRBJ2-1, with 7 positions matching TRBD2. The CDR3 runs 13 residues. The junction had 6 bases not matched to a gene; V was cut back by 6 bases and J by 4 bases. The germline V gene has CDR1 GTSNPN and CDR2 SVGIG (reference sequence). This CDR3 reads CACRLAVYNEQFF. Here the CDR3 DNA reads TGTGCCTGCCGGCTAGCGGTTTACAATGAGCAGTTCTTC.

V usage is TRBV7-8 and J usage is TRBJ2-1; weak D call: TRBD1 (8 bases). Germline V CDR1 and CDR2: SGHVS, FQNEAQ. The V gene lost 2 bases and the J gene lost 5 bases, with 16 bases spanning the gap. The CDR3 sequence is 16 residues long. CDR3 sequence (DNA): TGTGCCAGCAGCTTATACAGGGGGAGGGAGAACAATGAGCAGTTCTTC. It is translated as CASSLYRGRENNEQFF.

This clone turned up a few times. The chain has TRBV27 and TRBJ1-2, with 7 bases lining up with TRBD1. Germline values: CDR1 MNHEY, CDR2 SMNVEV (reference sequence). There are 17 residues in the CDR3. V dropped 3 bases and J dropped 6; count of bases not matched to a gene: 16. The CDR3 region is CASSFRDPRQGGDGYTF. In nucleotides, the CDR3 is TGTGCCAGCAGTTTTCGCGACCCCCGACAGGGTGGGGATGGCTACACCTTC.

This clone was seen only once. V is TRBV4-2 and J is TRBJ1-6; no clear D. V was trimmed by 0 bases and J by 6 bases, leaving 9 bases between them. The CDR3 length is 15 residues. In germline, CDR1 is LGHNA, CDR2 YNFKEQ. The CDR3 DNA follows: TGTGCCAGCAGCCAAGATGGCAGTTTTAATTCACCCCTCCACTTT. Protein: CASSQDGSFNSPLHF.

V and J are TRBV9 and TRBJ2-7, with 7 bases that match TRBD1. Germline V gene lookup returns CDR1 SGDLS and CDR2 YYNGEE. CDR3 length: 14 amino acids. V trimming: 3 bases; J trimming: 0 bases; junction bases outside the gene matches: 3. This chain's CDR3 is CASSGRDSSYEQYF. In DNA form, the CDR3 reads TGTGCCAGCAGCGGCCGGGACAGCTCCTACGAGCAGTACTTC.

The V and J genes are TRBV7-9 and TRBJ2-2; TRBD2 aligns across 7 bases. CDR3 length equals 15 residues. V was pared by 4 bases and J by 5 bases, with 7 bases of the junction left unmatched. Germline loops: CDR1 SEHNR, CDR2 FQNEAQ (reference sequence). CDR3: CASSSQSGGTGELFF. As DNA, the CDR3 is TGTGCCAGCAGCTCTCAATCGGGGGGAACCGGGGAGCTGTTTTTT.

J is TRBJ2-1 and V is TRBV11-2, with D unresolved. V was cut by 4 bases and J by 0 bases, with 7 bases left in between. The CDR3 consists of 14 residues. Looked up from germline, CDR1 is SGHAT and CDR2 is FQNNGV. The CDR3 sequence is CASSSGSSYNEQFF. In DNA form, the CDR3 reads TGTGCCAGCAGCTCAGGTAGCTCCTACAATGAGCAGTTCTTC.

This chain joins TRBV7-8 and TRBJ2-3; a weak D match, TRBD2 (5 bases). The V end was cut by 3 bases, the J end by 6 bases, with 7 bases between. CDR3 length: 12 amino acids. CDR1 SGHVS and CDR2 FQNEAQ come from the germline V gene. As DNA, the CDR3 is TGTGCCAGCAGCTTCTCGGGGGATACGCAGTATTTT. Its protein product is CASSFSGDTQYF.

This chain links TRBV9 with TRBJ2-5, with 10 bases identical to TRBD2. Trimming cost V 3 bases and J 5 bases; bases outside gene matches: 7. Looked up from germline, CDR1 is SGDLS and CDR2 is YYNGEE. This CDR3 spans 15 amino acids. CDR3 coding DNA: TGTGCCAGCAGCGACCAAGCGGGGGGGTGGGAGACCCAGTACTTC. Translation gives CASSDQAGGWETQYF. Filled out from reference TRBV9 and TRBJ2-5, the complete variable domain reads DSGVTQTPKHLITATGQRVTLRCSPRSGDLSVYWYQQSLDQGLQFLIQYYNGEERAKGNILERFSAQQFPDLHSELNLSSLELGDSALYFCASSDQAGGWETQYFGPGTRLLVL.

The rearrangement links TRBV20-1 to TRBJ2-1; D unresolved. Germline CDR1 reads DFQATT; CDR2 reads SNEGSKA (reference sequence). The ends were cut back, 5 bases at V and 6 bases at J, with 8 bases in the middle. The length of the CDR3 is 11 residues. CDR3 nucleotide sequence: TGCAGTGCTTTAGTGTTCAATGAGCAGTTCTTC. This translates into CSALVFNEQFF.

The genes are TRBV7-9 and TRBJ2-1, with 8 bases fitting TRBD2. V shed 1 base and J 3 bases; nucleotides not matched to a gene: 8. CDR1 is SEHNR and CDR2 is FQNEAQ in the germline V gene (reference sequence). This CDR3 comprises 17 residues. The CDR3 sequence: CASSLVGREGFYNEQFF. For the CDR3, the DNA is TGTGCCAGCAGCTTAGTCGGGAGGGAGGGCTTCTACAATGAGCAGTTCTTC.

The V gene is TRBV30, the J gene TRBJ2-3; 11 nucleotides match TRBD2. V was pared by 0 bases and J by 1 base, with 0 bases of the junction left unmatched. CDR3 size: 15 residues. CDR1 is GTSNPN and CDR2 is SVGIG in the germline V gene (reference sequence). CDR3 loop: CAWSVLAGGTDTQYF. The CDR3 DNA follows: TGTGCCTGGAGTGTACTAGCGGGGGGCACAGATACGCAGTATTTT.

This chain connects TRBV5-1 to TRBJ2-4, with 13 bases aligning to TRBD2. Germline lookup yields CDR1 SGHRS and CDR2 YFSETQ. This CDR3 is 17 amino acids long. V was pared by 0 bases and J by 7 bases, with 7 bases of the junction left unmatched. CDR3 residues: CASSLAVTSGRLNIQYF. CDR3 bases: TGCGCCAGCAGCTTGGCTGTGACTAGCGGGAGGTTGAACATTCAGTACTTC.

This clone was counted a few times. V and J are TRBV9 and TRBJ2-1; 11 bases are a match to TRBD1. The CDR3 spans 16 residues. Germline V gene sequence: CDR1 SGDLS, CDR2 YYNGEE. J was trimmed by 8 bases and V by 0 bases; bases with no gene match: 7. CDR3 amino acids: CASSVAGTGGFDEQFF. Written as DNA, the CDR3 is TGTGCCAGCAGCGTAGCAGGGACAGGGGGTTTCGATGAGCAGTTCTTC.

The J gene is TRBJ2-1, the V gene TRBV6-1; 7 nucleotides line up with TRBD1. Germline CDR1 MNHNS, CDR2 SASEGT. Trimming cost V 4 bases and J 5 bases; bases outside gene matches: 5. The length of the CDR3 is 14 residues. The CDR3 coding sequence is TGTGCCAGCAGTGTCAGGACAGGTCACAATGAGCAGTTCTTC. Translated: CASSVRTGHNEQFF.

The rearrangement joins TRBV11-1 to TRBJ2-3; 9 bases agree with TRBD1. Looked up from germline, CDR1 is SGHAT and CDR2 is FQDESV (reference sequence). The CDR3 length is 14 residues. With V trimmed by 5 bases and J by 5 bases, 5 bases remained unmatched. The CDR3 region is CASSGDRVGDTQYF. The CDR3 DNA is TGTGCCAGCAGCGGGGACAGGGTGGGAGATACGCAGTATTTT.

This clone was counted once. The J gene is TRBJ1-5, the V gene TRBV7-8; 7 bases are a match to TRBD1. This CDR3 contains 12 residues. Germline CDR1 and CDR2: SGHVS and FQNEAQ. The junction had 6 bases not matched to a gene; V was cut back by 5 bases and J by 11 bases. In nucleotides, the CDR3 is TGTGCCAGCAGCCAAGACAGGGCAGCCCAGCATTTT. As protein: CASSQDRAAQHF.

The chain combines TRBV5-6 with TRBJ1-6; 9 nucleotides line up with TRBD1. V dropped 4 bases and J dropped 8; count of bases not matched to a gene: 16. This CDR3 comprises 18 residues. Per germline, CDR1 SGHDT and CDR2 YYEEEE. The CDR3 nucleotides are TGTGCCAGCAGCGAGGGGACAGGGTCTCAGGGGTTGGATTCACCCCTCCACTTT. Protein: CASSEGTGSQGLDSPLHF. Based on the CDR3 plus reference TRBV5-6 and TRBJ1-6, the full variable domain is DAGVTQSPTHLIKTRGQQVTLRCSPKSGHDTVSWYQQALGQGPQFIFQYYEEEERQRGNFPDRFSGHQFPNYSSELNVNALLLGDSALYLCASSEGTGSQGLDSPLHFGNGTRLTVT.

The chain employs TRBV2 and TRBJ2-7; D gene ambiguous. The CDR3 contains 16 residues. V lost 3 bases and J lost 0, with 15 bases in between. The germline V gene has CDR1 SNHLY and CDR2 FYNNEI. The CDR3 nucleotides read TGTGCCAGCAGTGATGTCGTTTATTCCAGCTCCTACGAGCAGTACTTC. Encoded protein: CASSDVVYSSSYEQYF.

This chain uses TRBV19 with TRBJ1-2; D ambiguous. Germline-derived CDR1 and CDR2 are LNHDA and SQIVND (reference sequence). Trimming removed 5 bases at V and 6 bases at J, with 16 bases between. The CDR3 consists of 14 residues. The CDR3 DNA reads TGTGCCAGTAGTTTACTGGTTGCGGCGGATGGCTACACCTTC. This encodes CASSLLVAADGYTF.

The chain has TRBV2 and TRBJ1-2; possible D gene TRBD1, 5 bases. The CDR3 sequence is 12 residues long. CDR1 and CDR2 from the germline V gene are SNHLY and FYNNEI. V was pared by 6 bases and J by 4 bases, with 9 bases between. The CDR3 sequence is CASRDDSYGYTF. The CDR3 coding sequence is TGTGCCAGCAGAGACGACAGCTATGGCTACACCTTC.

This clone came up once. This rearrangement joins TRBV4-3 to TRBJ1-6, with D possibly TRBD1 on 5 matching bases. The germline V gene encodes CDR1 LGHNA and CDR2 YSLEER. The CDR3 runs 16 residues. V was pared by 0 bases and J by 5 bases, with 11 bases between. CDR3 residues: CASSQDLKQDNSPLHF. In DNA form, the CDR3 reads TGCGCCAGCAGCCAAGATCTAAAACAGGATAATTCACCCCTCCACTTT.

V and J are TRBV5-4 and TRBJ2-5, with TRBD1 identical over 7 bases. Germline V gene data show CDR1 as SGHNT and CDR2 as YYREEE (reference sequence). With 7 bases clipped from V and 3 bases from J, the junction kept 12 bases outside the gene matches. This CDR3 has 15 residues. DNA of the CDR3: TGTGCCAGCCAGCTATCCCAACAGGGGAAAGAGACCCAGTACTTC. Protein: CASQLSQQGKETQYF.

The V call is TRBV9, the J call TRBJ1-1; 10 bases map to TRBD1. J lost 4 bases, V lost 4 bases, and 10 bases had no gene match. The CDR3 runs 16 residues. From germline, CDR1 is SGDLS and CDR2 YYNGEE. CDR3 in amino acids: CASSLRQGARFTEAFF. CDR3 sequence (DNA): TGTGCCAGCAGCCTCCGACAGGGGGCGCGTTTCACTGAAGCTTTCTTT.

The chain links TRBV5-1 to TRBJ1-1; TRBD1 agrees at 7 bases. Per the germline V gene, CDR1 is SGHRS and CDR2 is YFSETQ. The CDR3 is made up of 15 amino acids. J lost 3 bases, V lost 4 bases, and 9 bases had no gene match. In nucleotides, the CDR3 is TGCGCCAGCAGCCGACAGACAGGGATAGACACTGAAGCTTTCTTT. Protein sequence: CASSRQTGIDTEAFF.

The chain uses TRBV4-1 and TRBJ2-7; tentative D call: TRBD2 (6 bases). The CDR3 runs 14 residues. Germline loops: CDR1 MGHRA, CDR2 YSYEKL. The V end lost 5 bases, the J end lost 3 bases, and 14 bases lay between the germline ends. CDR3 amino acids: CASSVRLDYYEQYF. Written as DNA, the CDR3 is TGCGCCAGCAGCGTCCGACTAGACTACTACGAGCAGTACTTC.